Listed here are 12 T cell receptor beta chains from one sample, sequenced in a study of blood T cell repertoires in COVID-19 (dated by TCRdb to the early 2020s). Preparation of the library involved the immunoSEQ multiplex PCR assay. The table was pulled from immuneACCESS by TCRdb, which kept in-frame rearrangements only. Such tables lose some clones; where checked, under half of the loss comes from unresolved V genes, and the rest has no known cause. The sample data list over 250,000 clones, and over 80% of these were observed just once. The ten largest account for 6.3% of the sample. The sample consisted of peripheral blood. These receptors were obtained from a woman aged 50 to 65 with COVID-19, enrolled during active disease.

This chain joins TRBV6-5 and TRBJ2-1; D is unclear. This CDR3 is 15 amino acids long. With 7 bases removed from V and 7 bases from J, the gap between germline ends came to 20 bases. Germline V gene sequence: CDR1 MNHEY, CDR2 SVGAGI. CDR3 nucleotide sequence: TGTGCCAGCAATTCCGTCCAAGTAGCCGGGAATGAGCAGTTCTTC. Translating it yields CASNSVQVAGNEQFF.

In DNA, the CDR3 is TGTGCCAGCAGCCAAGAGTACCTGGCTGGAGTAATCTACGAGCAGTACTTC. Translating it yields CASSQEYLAGVIYEQYF. V usage is TRBV3-1 (or the pseudogene TRBV3-2) and J usage is TRBJ2-7, with D hard to call. The CDR3 loop spans 17 amino acids. The germline V gene encodes CDR1 LGHDT and CDR2 YNNKEL (reference sequence). The V end was cut by 0 bases, the J end by 3 bases, with 18 bases between.

This sequence joins TRBV25-1 and TRBJ2-1, with D perhaps matching TRBD2 (5 bases). The CDR3 sequence is 11 residues long. The germline V gene has CDR1 MGHDK and CDR2 SYGVNS. V was trimmed by 7 bases and J by 9 bases, leaving 10 bases between them. The CDR3 is CASTWGVEQFF. The CDR3 nucleotides read TGTGCCAGCACCTGGGGAGTTGAGCAGTTCTTC.

The rearrangement uses TRBV7-8 and TRBJ1-2; weak D call: TRBD1 (6 bases). V was clipped by 1 base and J by 7 bases, with 10 bases between them. The CDR3 covers 13 residues. CDR1 and CDR2 (germline): SGHVS, FQNEAQ. The CDR3 nucleotides read TGTGCCAGCAGCTTAGGGAAAGGGGGTGGCTACACCTTC. It encodes CASSLGKGGGYTF.

The chain employs TRBV29-1 and TRBJ1-1, with 7 bases lining up with TRBD1. Per germline, CDR1 SQVTM and CDR2 ANQGSEA. Trimming took 7 bases from V and 1 from J; bases not matched to a gene: 9. This CDR3 region has 14 residues. CDR3: CSADNRGKNTEAFF. The CDR3 nucleotides are TGCAGCGCCGATAACAGGGGAAAGAACACTGAAGCTTTCTTT.

The rearrangement links TRBV6-5 to TRBJ1-1, with 11 bases aligning to TRBD1. CDR1 and CDR2 (germline): MNHEY, SVGAGI. The J segment lost 5 bases and the V segment lost 6 bases, leaving 5 bases of the junction unmatched. CDR3 length: 14 residues. CDR3 loop: CASRGQGAYTEAFF. CDR3 in DNA: TGTGCCAGCAGAGGACAGGGGGCTTATACTGAAGCTTTCTTT.

The chain recombines TRBV7-9 with TRBJ1-2; weak D call: TRBD1 (6 bases). Germline CDR1 SEHNR, CDR2 FQNEAQ (reference sequence). Trimming took off 2 bases at V and 7 bases at J, with 11 bases between the two ends. The CDR3 is 13 residues long. The chain's CDR3 is CASSLQGLRGYTF. CDR3 bases: TGTGCCAGCAGCTTACAGGGGCTGCGTGGCTACACCTTC.

The rearrangement links TRBV7-9 to TRBJ2-1; 9 bases match TRBD2. Germline V gene data show CDR1 as SEHNR and CDR2 as FQNEAQ (reference sequence). The CDR3 contains 14 residues. The junction had 10 bases not matched to a gene; V was cut back by 7 bases and J by 9 bases. DNA for the CDR3: TGTGCCAGCAACGCGGGAGGGGCGGTAGTTGAGCAGTTCTTC. This sequence encodes CASNAGGAVVEQFF.

The chain couples TRBV30 to TRBJ2-3; TRBD1 matches 8 bases. The germline V gene has CDR1 GTSNPN and CDR2 SVGIG (reference sequence). The CDR3 is 14 residues long. J lost 7 bases, V lost 3 bases, and 9 bases had no gene match. The CDR3 DNA follows: TGTGCCTGGAGCCCAATCGGGACAGGTAATACGCAGTATTTT. Protein: CAWSPIGTGNTQYF.

The gene calls are TRBV7-2 and TRBJ2-1, with a weak D call TRBD2 (7 bases). The germline CDR1 and CDR2 sequences are SGHTA and FQGNSA. This CDR3 has 19 residues. V lost 0 bases to trimming and J lost 0 bases, with 18 bases between them. This CDR3 is CASSLAGGYRVPSYNEQFF. For the CDR3, the DNA is TGTGCCAGCAGCTTAGCGGGAGGGTACAGGGTACCCTCCTACAATGAGCAGTTCTTC.

This rearrangement joins TRBV5-6 to TRBJ1-2; TRBD1 is a possible D gene (5 bases). Germline CDR1 is SGHDT and CDR2 is YYEEEE. The CDR3 has 15 residues. V gave up 0 bases and J gave up 6 bases, with 15 bases separating them. Written as DNA, the CDR3 is TGTGCCAGCAGCTTGGGACGACTCTGGGGGGATGGCTACACCTTC. Amino acids: CASSLGRLWGDGYTF. The complete variable domain, with remaining parts taken from reference TRBV5-6 and TRBJ1-2, reads DAGVTQSPTHLIKTRGQQVTLRCSPKSGHDTVSWYQQALGQGPQFIFQYYEEEERQRGNFPDRFSGHQFPNYSSELNVNALLLGDSALYLCASSLGRLWGDGYTFGSGTRLTVV.

This rearrangement joins TRBV7-9 to TRBJ2-5; 7 nucleotides align to TRBD2. This CDR3 comprises 15 residues. Germline V lookup: CDR1 SEHNR, CDR2 FQNEAQ (reference sequence). V shed 5 bases and J 7 bases; nucleotides not matched to a gene: 13. CDR3: CASSHGLEAYGTQYF. CDR3 sequence (DNA): TGTGCCAGCAGCCACGGACTAGAGGCTTACGGGACCCAGTACTTC.